This T cell receptor beta chain was retrieved from a study of cytomegalovirus exposure and HLA in healthy donors (dated by TCRdb to the late 2010s). General notes on the study: An earlier analysis of roughly 610 of the donors reported 250 to 300 Gb of sequence data and about 120 million unique TCR beta sequences obtained from around 170 million T cells. Approximately 300 gigabases of sequencing data and roughly 90 million unique TCR sequences were included in an early release covering about 700 HLA-typed donors. Among the approximately 400 genotyped donors, around 81% belonged to the genetic ancestry cluster associated with self-reported Caucasian donors. The aim of the study was to test whether cataloging public T cell receptors could identify signatures of past pathogen exposure. Using immunosequencing, the study profiled T cell repertoires from 500 to 800 subjects and related those repertoires to cytomegalovirus serostatus. Besides the first cohort of around 670 subjects, a separate validation cohort made up of 120 different subjects was used. The study combined high-throughput TCR immunosequencing, statistical association of individual TCRs with disease status, and machine learning to predict cytomegalovirus infection status. A later analysis re-examined previously published TCR beta repertoires from about 670 donors and added high-resolution HLA genotyping to investigate patterns of TCR occurrence. Rather than using new phenotypic data, the later analysis identified candidate immune exposures from TCR beta sequences and from how often those sequences occurred across donors. An earlier analysis of roughly 580 of the donors used high-throughput TCR beta sequencing to judge whether each TCR beta V gene segment behaved as functional or pseudogenic. Donor age, sex, ethnicity and CMV serostatus were compiled together with the repertoire data. Genome-wide SNP genotypes for about three fifths of the roughly 700 donors were used in a later genetic analysis, which treated that subset as a discovery cohort. Every discovery cohort repertoire had been produced on one sequencing platform. HLA typing included class I and class II loci at four-digit resolution. The number of donors typed differed by locus, with roughly 629-640 for A, B, C, DRB1 and DQB1, around 500 for DQA1, under 610 for DPA1, and 400 to 490 for DPB1. Because of strong linkage in the cohort, 4 to 6 DR-DQ haplotypes were treated as single units for association and clustering. Among about 400 genotyped donors of the cohort, an average of around 240,000 unique TCR beta nucleotide sequences was sequenced per donor, of which about 19% were non-productive.

CDR1 and CDR2 were assigned from the germline V gene as SGHTA and FQGNSA. V has 4 bases trimmed and J has 3 bases trimmed; junction bases matching no gene number 3. CDR3 length: 14 amino acids, cysteine to phenylalanine. The entry retains the CDR3 DNA only, 42 bases that are in frame from base 1. The library was produced with the immunoSEQ multiplex PCR assay. The multiplex PCR relied on a mix of 60 forward primers for TCR Vbeta segments and 13 reverse primers for TCR Jbeta segments. Amplification of the CDR3 region of rearranged TCR beta genes was performed with a multiplex PCR assay on genomic DNA. Amplified TCR beta libraries were sequenced as 87-base-pair reads on the Illumina HiSeq System. Turning to the authors' computational methods: Across the roughly 600 repertoires, a later analysis counted roughly 84 million unique TCR beta chains, around 10 million of which were shared by at least two donors. To remove PCR and sequencing errors, raw reads were error-corrected and collapsed into unique sequences using a nearest-neighbor algorithm that merged closely related sequences. Alignment of CDR3 sequences to IMGT reference sequences was used to assign V, D and J gene segments. For a sequence to be retained, a match of at least six nucleotides to both a V gene segment and a J gene segment was required. A rearrangement counted as productive if the CDR3 had no stop codons and remained in frame with V and J, and every other rearrangement counted as non-productive. CDR3 was defined according to IMGT convention as the region running from the second conserved V-encoded cysteine to the conserved J-encoded phenylalanine. The earlier analysis of roughly 590 of the donors excluded sequences that lacked an unambiguous match to a single V gene segment. An earlier analysis of several hundred of the donors called V segments functional above 56.7% productive rearrangements and segregating when the between-donor standard deviation exceeded 5%. A statistical classification framework was built to diagnose cytomegalovirus status from the catalog of TCR beta chain sequences. In a later analysis, TCR nucleotide sequences were compared against IMGT/GENE-DB human TR gene sequences so that V and J genes could be assigned. The TCRdist pipeline was used in a later analysis to assign CDR3 sequences and most-parsimonious VDJ recombination scenarios. In a later analysis, each TCR beta chain was defined by its CDR3 amino acid sequence together with its V-gene family, and reads without a unique V-gene family were excluded. A later analysis removed 450 to 600 highly shared, low-generation-probability nucleotide sequences to deal with suspected cross-contamination and a sequencing artifact. In a later analysis, a clonal expansion index for each public chain was calculated from normalized within-repertoire ranks of inferred template counts. In a later analysis, generation probabilities were computed using a VDJ recombination model fitted to out-of-frame rearrangements, and the results were checked against IGoR. A later analysis scored TCR-TCR, TCR-HLA and TCR-CMV co-occurrence with hypergeometric tests, applying a repertoire-size bias correction to TCR pairs. In a later analysis, false discovery rates were estimated by permuting HLA or CMV assignments 20 times. In a later analysis, co-occurring TCRs were grouped using DBSCAN, and TCRdist sequence similarity was added for clustering within HLA-allele-positive subsets. Repertoires with fewer than 30,000 or more than 120,000 public chains were left out of co-occurrence clustering, as were a handful of repertoires with anomalous nucleotide sharing. Not all clones reach the TCRdb copy of this immuneACCESS table, which keeps in-frame sequences only. Checked studies attribute under half of the gap to unresolved V genes and leave the rest unexplained. Clone size and V and J calls were adopted from that table, with D and trimming inferred from the DNA. The sample table holds approximately 110,000 clones, of which 81% were seen once. Of the sample, less than 2.5% falls within the top ten clones.

About this clone: Its antigen remains undetermined. It has no much larger one-base neighbor in the sample; base qualities were not kept.

The cohort was made up of approximately 700 healthy bone marrow donors. At the time of sampling, all cohort members were nominally healthy, though unrecorded immune exposures were likely present. The donor tested CMV seronegative, placing the donor among the 300 to 400 seronegative members of the cohort. Every donor gave a peripheral blood sample, and the peripheral blood mononuclear cells from that sample were used for TCR beta sequencing. Genomic DNA was extracted from the blood cell samples with the Qiagen DNeasy Blood Extraction Kit. The investigation overall reported the following: A later genetic analysis associated a missense DCLRE1C variant with V-gene and J-gene trimming of TCR beta chains, and an independent cohort replicated the association. Specific HLA alleles were associated with 15,000 to 20,000 TCR beta sequences at a false discovery rate of 0.05 in a later analysis. The 87-base-pair reads could not distinguish some IMGT-functional V segments, including TRBV6-2 and TRBV6-3, so those segments were excluded. Linkage disequilibrium might explain the correlated functional status among segregating V segments, but an unknown experimental factor could not be excluded. A later analysis reported that several top co-occurrence clusters appeared linked to parvovirus B19, influenza, CMV and Epstein-Barr virus. CMV serostatus was the only immune exposure information available for the cohort. Sequencing depth was assumed to be roughly uniform across donors in the presence/absence analyses, though that assumption may not hold. In vitro tests confirmed that three of the cytomegalovirus-associated TCR beta chains recognize cytomegalovirus antigens. Because counts were too low, about 18 rarely observed V segments, including chromosome 9 orphons, were excluded from the earlier analysis of 500 to 700 of the donors. Assigning TCR associations to individual alleles was difficult when HLA alleles, especially DR and DQ, strongly co-occurred. A later analysis found that HLA-associated TCR beta chains were more clonally expanded and had lower generation probabilities than equally common non-associated chains. Cytomegalovirus status was reported to be diagnosed by the classifier with high specificity and sensitivity in both the original and validation cohorts. A further reported finding was that TCR beta sequences accurately predicted the HLA-A and HLA-B alleles for most subjects in the first cohort. In an earlier analysis of fewer than 700 of the donors, most TCR beta V segments appeared in productive rearrangements about 90% or about 30% of the time, broadly matching IMGT annotations. This cohort had only TCR beta chains sequenced, and the lack of alpha or paired-chain data limited which features could be detected. In the study, 164 TCR beta chains were listed as associated with cytomegalovirus. Because HLA typing was missing for some donors at each locus, association tests included only the typed subset. In a later analysis, most CMV-associated TCR beta chains were found to appear HLA-restricted, with HLA associations seemingly driven largely by CMV exposure. Most TCR sequences were observed very rarely across donors, whereas some public TCRs were present in many individuals. In a later genetic analysis, fewer N-insertions in productive TCRs were reported among donors in an Asian-associated ancestry cluster than the roughly 710-donor mean. A group of highly shared sequence variants was considered likely to be a technical artifact of the sequencing pipeline. In a later analysis, TCR association rates were found to vary across HLA loci, with the most associated TCRs seen for DRB1 alleles and the fewest for HLA-C alleles. According to the authors, the approach could potentially be generalized to other disease states and immunological phenotypes.

The chain employs TRBV7-2 and TRBJ2-5; 9 bases in the junction line up with TRBD1. Input material: PBMCs. This TCR derives from a woman aged 25 to 39 in good health and CMV-seronegative. The CDR3 protein is CASSYRGRKETQYF. DNA sequence: TGTGCCAGCAGCTACAGGGGGCGGAAAGAGACCCAGTACTTC.